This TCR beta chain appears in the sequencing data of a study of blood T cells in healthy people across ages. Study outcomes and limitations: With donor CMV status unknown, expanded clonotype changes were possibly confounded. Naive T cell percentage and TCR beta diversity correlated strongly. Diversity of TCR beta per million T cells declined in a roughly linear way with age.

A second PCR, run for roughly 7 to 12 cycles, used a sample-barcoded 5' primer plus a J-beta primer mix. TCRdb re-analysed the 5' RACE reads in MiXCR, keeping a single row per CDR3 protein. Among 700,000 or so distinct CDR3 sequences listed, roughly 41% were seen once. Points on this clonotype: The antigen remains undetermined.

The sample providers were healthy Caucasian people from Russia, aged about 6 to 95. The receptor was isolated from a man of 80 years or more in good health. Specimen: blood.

CDR3 nucleotide sequence: TGCAGTGCTAGATATGGGGGAGATCTGGAAACAGATACGCAGTATTTT. This encodes CSARYGGDLETDTQYF. J is TRBJ2-3 and V is TRBV20-1; D tentatively fits TRBD1 or TRBD2 (5 bases each). The CDR3 totals 16 residues. The V and J ends lost 2 bases and 3 bases respectively, with 18 bases between them. The germline gives CDR1 DFQATT, CDR2 SNEGSKA (reference sequence).